This entry lists 13 T cell receptor beta chains sequenced from one sample in a study of OX40 agonist ivuxolimab in advanced cancers. Profiling relied on immunoSEQ multiplex PCR, and the TCRdb table lists in-frame clones only, not all of them. This repertoire shows roughly 65,000 clones, 80% found once; its top ten account for around 2%. The source was CD4+ or CD8+ T cells sorted from blood, collected in a trial of the OX40 agonist ivuxolimab. Every receptor here comes from an adult with an advanced solid tumor such as melanoma, head and neck, liver or kidney cancer.

J is TRBJ1-2 and V is TRBV7-2; D might be TRBD1 (5 bases). V lost 3 bases and J 7 bases, leaving 15 bases between the germline ends. The CDR3 covers 14 residues. CDR1 is SGHTA, CDR2 FQGNSA, per germline. CDR3 sequence reads: CASSFRDSQGGYTF. DNA for the CDR3: TGTGCCAGCAGCTTCCGGGACTCCCAAGGTGGCTACACCTTC.

The rearrangement uses TRBV10-3 and TRBJ1-1; D gene unclear. The CDR3 spans 12 residues. Looked up from germline, CDR1 is ENHRY and CDR2 is SYGVKD. The V gene lost 0 bases and the J gene lost 11 bases, with 10 bases spanning the gap. The CDR3 DNA reads as TGTGCCATCAGTGAGTCGTTGGTTGTGGCTTTCTTT. This codes for CAISESLVVAFF.

The gene calls are TRBV5-6 and TRBJ2-3, with TRBD2 as a possible D gene (6 bases). V was clipped by 5 bases and J by 0 bases, with 16 bases between them. There are 16 residues in the CDR3. Looked up from germline, CDR1 is SGHDT and CDR2 is YYEEEE. The CDR3 loop is CASSYLRGSSTDTQYF. For the CDR3, the DNA is TGTGCCAGCAGTTACCTCCGGGGGTCTAGCACAGATACGCAGTATTTT.

This clone was seen a few times. The J gene is TRBJ1-1, the V gene TRBV4-1; D is unresolved. Trimming took 0 bases from V and 1 from J, leaving 9 bases between them. Looked up from germline, CDR1 is MGHRA and CDR2 is YSYEKL. The CDR3 consists of 15 residues. The CDR3 reads CASSQDGRGNTEAFF. DNA for the CDR3: TGCGCCAGCAGCCAAGATGGTCGAGGGAACACTGAAGCTTTCTTT.

This sequence joins TRBV14 and TRBJ2-1; weak D call: TRBD2 (5 bases). Between the trimmed V and J ends, which lost 5 bases and 0 bases, there was a span of 14 bases. The CDR3 totals 16 residues. Per germline, CDR1 SGHDN and CDR2 FVKESK. The CDR3 region is CASSASPPSSYNEQFF. CDR3 DNA: TGTGCCAGCAGCGCTAGCCCCCCCAGCTCCTACAATGAGCAGTTCTTC.

V usage is TRBV5-5 and J usage is TRBJ1-2; D might be TRBD1 (5 bases). The germline CDR1 and CDR2 sequences are SGHKS and YYEKEE (reference sequence). The CDR3 sequence is 13 residues long. V was trimmed by 7 bases and J by 3 bases, leaving 13 bases between them. Here the CDR3 DNA reads TGTGCCAGCCTCAGGGAGGGCTACTATGGCTACACCTTC. This codes for CASLREGYYGYTF.

The rearrangement links TRBV5-1 to TRBJ2-2; D is ambiguous. The CDR3 extends over 13 amino acids. Trimming left V 0 bases short and J 6 bases short, with 6 bases between. From germline, CDR1 is SGHRS and CDR2 YFSETQ. The CDR3: CASSLVAAGELFF. The CDR3 nucleotides are TGCGCCAGCAGCTTGGTGGCCGCCGGGGAGCTGTTTTTT.

The chain couples TRBV13 to TRBJ1-2; 9 nucleotides align to TRBD1. Trimming cost V 5 bases and J 9 bases; bases outside gene matches: 10. Germline CDR1 is PRHDT and CDR2 is FYEKMQ (reference sequence). The CDR3 spans 14 residues. CDR3 residues: CASSARDRVDRYTF. CDR3 DNA sequence: TGTGCCAGCAGCGCCCGGGACAGGGTCGATCGCTACACCTTC.

This chain joins TRBV6-5 and TRBJ2-1; 10 positions agree with TRBD1. Trimming at V came to 6 bases and at J to 5 bases, leaving 7 bases not matched to a gene. The CDR3 runs 15 residues. The germline CDR1 and CDR2 sequences are MNHEY and SVGAGI. The CDR3 coding sequence is TGTGCCAGCAGCTCTGGACAGGGGGTGGACAATGAGCAGTTCTTC. This sequence encodes CASSSGQGVDNEQFF.

The rearrangement links TRBV7-9 to TRBJ2-3; perhaps TRBD2 as D (5 bases). V dropped 4 bases and J dropped 6 bases, with 8 bases sitting between them. CDR3 length: 12 amino acids. Germline V gene sequence: CDR1 SEHNR, CDR2 FQNEAQ (reference sequence). CDR3 sequence: CASSSRRDTQYF. DNA for the CDR3: TGTGCCAGCAGCTCTAGGAGGGATACGCAGTATTTT.

A few counts support this clone. The chain recombines TRBV2 with TRBJ2-7; D is perhaps TRBD2 (6 bases). Per the germline V gene, CDR1 is SNHLY and CDR2 is FYNNEI. The CDR3 extends over 11 amino acids. V lost 6 bases, J lost 11 bases, and 14 bases lay in between. The CDR3 protein is CASRIVDYEYF. The CDR3 DNA sequence: TGTGCCAGCAGAATTGTGGACTATGAGTACTTC. The entire variable domain, with the rest obtained from reference TRBV2 and TRBJ2-7, is as follows: EPEVTQTPSHQVTQMGQEVILRCVPISNHLYFYWYRQILGQKVEFLVSFYNNEISEKSEIFDDQFSVERPDGSNFTLKIRSTKLEDSAMYFCASRIVDYEYFGPGTRLTVT.

The V gene is TRBV19, the J gene TRBJ1-2, with D maybe TRBD1 (5 bases). The CDR3 runs 13 residues. Germline CDR1 and CDR2: LNHDA and SQIVND (reference sequence). Trimming shortened V by 5 bases and J by 2 bases, and 9 bases separated the two germline ends. CDR3 sequence reads: CASSPGWNYGYTF. The CDR3 DNA follows: TGTGCCAGTAGTCCAGGGTGGAACTATGGCTACACCTTC.

The rearrangement uses TRBV27 and TRBJ2-5, with D maybe TRBD2 (6 bases). Trimming took off 6 bases at V and 4 bases at J, with 27 bases between the two ends. Germline V gives CDR1 MNHEY, CDR2 SMNVEV (reference sequence). This CDR3 spans 18 amino acids. The CDR3 sequence is CASRKSRDSTKGVETQYF. The CDR3 DNA follows: TGTGCCAGCAGGAAATCCCGGGACTCAACGAAGGGTGTAGAGACCCAGTACTTC.